Reported below is one TCR beta chain. Its antigen is currently unknown. Generated by immunoSEQ multiplex PCR, the TCRdb table keeps only in-frame clones and is missing some. Of about 1.5 million clones listed, under 99% are singletons. Donors, healthy HIV-negative adults, lacked recent acute infections or vaccinations. This CDR3 is 15 amino acids long. The V gene's germline CDR1 is SGHDT and CDR2 YYEEEE. Deletions cut 1 base from V and 2 bases from J, with 13 bases between. This record comes from a study of shared clonotypes between healthy human individuals. Study conclusions and caveats: Large depth notwithstanding, sorted-subset sequencing proved incomplete by rarefaction.

The receptor's source is a man aged 25 to 40 in good health. The chain employs TRBV5-6 and TRBJ2-7; D perhaps matches TRBD1 (5 bases). Sequenced sample: naive CD4+ T cells sorted from blood. The subset was: CD45RA+ positively selected. The CDR3 region is CASSLIGQGPYEQYF. Written as DNA, the CDR3 is TGTGCCAGCAGCTTGATAGGTCAGGGCCCCTACGAGCAGTACTTC.